The following is a T cell receptor (beta chain) sequence with its context. The repertoire was sequenced with immunoSEQ multiplex PCR; TCRdb's copy has only in-frame clones and lacks some. This sample has about 220,000 clones; about nine tenths occur once, and the top ten carry approximately 2.1%. This specimen belongs to a study of blood T cell repertoires in COVID-19. V shed 3 bases and J 12 bases; nucleotides not matched to a gene: 1. Germline values: CDR1 KGHSH, CDR2 LQKENI. The CDR3 loop spans 12 amino acids. This rearrangement joins TRBV18 to TRBJ1-6; 8 nucleotides align to TRBD1. The clonotype was recovered from a man under 40 who had recovered from COVID-19. Sequenced input: peripheral blood. For the CDR3, the DNA is TGTGCCAGCTCACCGACAGGGGAACCCCTCCACTTT. Translation: CASSPTGEPLHF.